What follows are 14 T cell receptor beta chains derived from one specimen sequenced in a study of blood T cells in healthy people across ages. PCR was performed a second time for about 7 to 11 cycles using a sample-barcoded 5' primer and a J-beta primer mix. TCRdb itself ran the 5' RACE reads through MiXCR, one entry per CDR3 protein. Found here are roughly 1.6 million distinct CDR3 sequences, approximately 32% of them singletons; the top ten hold about 11%. Input material: blood. The receptors originated from a woman under 40 in good health.

This clonotype was seen a few times. Written as DNA, the CDR3 is TGTGCCAGCTCACCGCGGTCGGCCACTGAGGAGCAGTACTTC. It is translated as CASSPRSATEEQYF. J is TRBJ2-7 and V is TRBV18; no firm D call. Germline V gene sequence: CDR1 KGHSH, CDR2 LQKENI. V lost 3 bases, J lost 7 bases, and 16 bases lay in between. CDR3 length: 14 amino acids.

The rearrangement uses TRBV5-1 and TRBJ2-3; D tentatively reads TRBD1 or TRBD2 (5 bases each). Trimming removed 3 bases at V and 1 base at J, with 18 bases between. CDR3 length: 17 amino acids. CDR1 is SGHRS and CDR2 is YFSETQ in the germline V gene. This chain's CDR3 is CASSWYLRDGGTDTQYF. CDR3 DNA: TGCGCCAGCAGCTGGTACCTGAGGGACGGAGGCACAGATACGCAGTATTTT.

This clonotype was seen many times. CDR3 sequence: CSVEGLSGTGAYEQYF. As DNA, the CDR3 is TGCAGCGTTGAAGGACTCTCAGGGACAGGGGCCTACGAGCAGTACTTC. This chain joins TRBV29-1 and TRBJ2-7, with 10 bases aligning to TRBD1. In germline, CDR1 is SQVTM, CDR2 ANQGSEA. J was trimmed by 2 bases and V by 1 base; bases with no gene match: 8. This CDR3 region has 16 residues.

This clonotype showed up many times. V and J are TRBV20-1 and TRBJ2-6, with D unclear. The germline V gene has CDR1 DFQATT and CDR2 SNEGSKA (reference sequence). The germline V and J ends were trimmed by 5 bases and 0 bases, with 8 bases remaining between them. The CDR3 is 14 amino acids. DNA for the CDR3: TGCAGTGCTGTTGATTTCTCTGGGGCCAACGTCCTGACTTTC. Its translation is CSAVDFSGANVLTF.

The chain uses TRBV27 and TRBJ2-7, with TRBD2 as a possible D gene (5 bases). This CDR3 is built from 13 residues. V was pared by 5 bases and J by 4 bases, with 12 bases between. Germline lookup yields CDR1 MNHEY and CDR2 SMNVEV (reference sequence). The CDR3 spells CASSPRTCYEQYF. The CDR3 DNA follows: TGTGCCAGCAGTCCTCGGACTTGTTACGAGCAGTACTTC.

The V and J genes are TRBV12-3 or TRBV12-4 and TRBJ2-3; D might be TRBD2 (5 bases). The germline V and J ends were trimmed by 6 bases and 11 bases, with 15 bases remaining between them. The CDR3 has 12 amino acids. CDR3 sequence reads: CASRVEADVQYF. In DNA form, the CDR3 reads TGTGCCAGCAGAGTGGAAGCGGATGTGCAGTATTTT.

This clonotype was detected a few times. This chain connects TRBV28 to TRBJ2-2; no reliable D call. CDR3 size: 14 residues. V was cut by 5 bases and J by 4 bases, with 11 bases left in between. In germline, CDR1 is MDHEN, CDR2 SYDVKM. The CDR3 region has the DNA TGTGCCAGCAGTAATGAAGGGATCACCGGGGAGCTGTTTTTT. It is translated as CASSNEGITGELFF. The complete variable domain, with remaining parts taken from reference TRBV28 and TRBJ2-2, reads DVKVTQSSRYLVKRTGEKVFLECVQDMDHENMFWYRQDPGLGLRLIYFSYDVKMKEKGDIPEGYSVSREKKERFSLILESASTNQTSMYLCASSNEGITGELFFGEGSRLTVL.

This clonotype was seen more than once but under ten times. The DNA for the CDR3 is TGCAGTGCGAGACTAGCGGGAGGCGCCGGGGAGCTGTTTTTT. It specifies CSARLAGGAGELFF. The chain uses TRBV20-1 and TRBJ2-2, with 13 bases fitting TRBD2. The CDR3 spans 14 residues. V lost 6 bases to trimming and J lost 6 bases; unmatched junction nucleotides: 4. Germline CDR1 reads DFQATT; CDR2 reads SNEGSKA (reference sequence).

The chain links TRBV7-9 to TRBJ1-1; D may be TRBD1 (6 bases). CDR1 and CDR2 from the germline V gene are SEHNR and FQNEAQ (reference sequence). V gave up 1 base and J gave up 11 bases, with 14 bases separating them. The CDR3 consists of 13 residues. CDR3 sequence (DNA): TGTGCCAGCAGCTTAGAGGGGGGCCAAGGGGCTTTCTTT. Protein: CASSLEGGQGAFF.

The sample holds one count of this clonotype. The chain is built from TRBV3-1 and TRBJ2-4, with TRBD1 identical over 7 bases. The J call may be wrong; the DNA end is better matched by TRBJ2-7. From germline, CDR1 is LGHDT and CDR2 YNNKEL (reference sequence). This CDR3 has 13 residues. The CDR3 region has the DNA TGTGCCAGCAGACTGACAGGGCGATACGAGCAGTACTTC. This codes for CASRLTGRYEQYF.

The chain uses TRBV20-1 and TRBJ1-5; TRBD1 aligns across 8 bases. CDR3 length equals 15 residues. CDR1 and CDR2 (germline): DFQATT, SNEGSKA (reference sequence). J was trimmed by 6 bases and V by 7 bases; bases with no gene match: 14. The CDR3 protein is CSGLSRTGRIQPQHF. CDR3 sequence (DNA): TGCAGTGGGTTATCACGGACAGGGAGGATTCAGCCCCAGCATTTT.

This clonotype has just a few counts. The chain uses TRBV29-1 and TRBJ2-7, with D possibly being TRBD1 or TRBD2 (5 bases each). This CDR3 comprises 13 residues. Germline CDR1 is SQVTM and CDR2 is ANQGSEA. V shed 4 bases and J shed 3 bases, with 13 bases lying between them. CDR3 sequence: CSVGRGRDYEQYF. The DNA for the CDR3 is TGCAGCGTTGGTCGGGGCCGAGACTACGAGCAGTACTTC.

The genes are TRBV27 and TRBJ2-3, with 13 bases matching TRBD2. The CDR3 runs to 16 residues. The germline V gene encodes CDR1 MNHEY and CDR2 SMNVEV (reference sequence). Unmatched junction bases numbered 6, after V lost 5 bases and J lost 4 bases. The CDR3: CASSHGLAGVSDTQYF. CDR3 coding DNA: TGTGCCAGCAGTCACGGACTAGCGGGAGTGTCAGATACGCAGTATTTT.

This chain links TRBV12-3 or TRBV12-4 with TRBJ2-7; D is ambiguous. This CDR3 comprises 13 residues. V lost 6 bases, J lost 0 bases, and 9 bases lay in between. For the CDR3, the DNA is TGTGCCAGCAGGTTCACAAGCTCCTACGAGCAGTACTTC. It codes for CASRFTSSYEQYF.